These 23 T cell receptor beta chains originate from one sample sequenced in a study of T cell repertoires in cytomegalovirus infection. One entry per CDR3 protein, called by TCRdb with MiXCR from the reads. Found here are approximately 250,000 distinct CDR3 sequences, 9% to 15% of them singletons; the top ten hold approximately 1.6%. The sample comprised PBMCs. The receptors were sampled from a human donor in good health (CMV status not recorded). Some clones in this sample may be carry-over from other donors' samples.

This rearrangement joins TRBV6-5 to TRBJ2-7, with 8 bases matching TRBD1. The CDR3 loop spans 16 amino acids. Trimming at V came to 4 bases and at J to 5 bases, leaving 13 bases not matched to a gene. Germline V gene lookup returns CDR1 MNHEY and CDR2 SVGAGI. The CDR3 spells CASSSTVDREYHEQYF. The DNA for the CDR3 is TGTGCCAGCAGTTCTACCGTGGACAGGGAATATCACGAGCAGTACTTC.

This clonotype was found a few times. The rearrangement joins TRBV9 to TRBJ1-2; tentative D call: TRBD1 (5 bases). The V and J ends lost 4 bases and 3 bases respectively, with 13 bases between them. Germline V gene lookup returns CDR1 SGDLS and CDR2 YYNGEE. CDR3 length equals 14 residues. The DNA for the CDR3 is TGTGCCAGCAGCCCGCGAGGGGAAGACTATGGCTACACCTTC. Its protein product is CASSPRGEDYGYTF. Filled out from reference TRBV9 and TRBJ1-2, the complete variable domain reads DSGVTQTPKHLITATGQRVTLRCSPRSGDLSVYWYQQSLDQGLQFLIQYYNGEERAKGNILERFSAQQFPDLHSELNLSSLELGDSALYFCASSPRGEDYGYTFGSGTRLTVV.

This clonotype was detected ten times or more. V and J are TRBV7-2 and TRBJ1-5; tentative D call: TRBD1 (5 bases). V was cut by 1 base and J by 7 bases, with 14 bases left in between. The CDR3 sequence is 15 residues long. Germline values: CDR1 SGHTA, CDR2 FQGNSA. The CDR3 here is CASSLVGRSGQPQHF. The CDR3 nucleotides read TGTGCCAGCAGCTTAGTGGGGCGAAGCGGCCAGCCCCAGCATTTT.

This clonotype showed up many times. The J gene is TRBJ1-1, the V gene TRBV7-2; D not resolved. The CDR3 spans 14 residues. Trimming pared 2 bases from V and 11 bases from J, leaving 18 bases between. CDR1 and CDR2 from the germline V gene are SGHTA and FQGNSA. CDR3 DNA: TGTGCCAGCAGCTTATCAGTTCAGGCCCCTGGGGCTTTCTTT. The encoded protein is CASSLSVQAPGAFF.

The DNA for the CDR3 is TGTGCCACCAGTGATCCGGGACTAGCGGGGCAAGAGACCCAGTACTTC. This encodes CATSDPGLAGQETQYF. The chain recombines TRBV24-1 with TRBJ2-5; 13 positions agree with TRBD2. CDR3 length equals 16 residues. CDR1 KGHDR and CDR2 SFDVKD come from the germline V gene. J gave up 2 bases and V 3 bases, and 2 bases lay outside the gene matches.

At least ten counts were recorded for this clonotype. The chain combines TRBV20-1 with TRBJ2-3; either TRBD1 or TRBD2 may fit D (5 bases each). V shed 3 bases and J shed 3 bases, with 13 bases lying between them. The CDR3 is 14 amino acids. The germline V gene has CDR1 DFQATT and CDR2 SNEGSKA (reference sequence). The CDR3 sequence: CSASTGTDTDTQYF. The CDR3 DNA sequence: TGCAGTGCTAGTACCGGGACGGATACAGATACGCAGTATTTT.

This chain uses TRBV6-6 with TRBJ2-4; maybe TRBD2 (5 bases). From germline, CDR1 is MNHNY and CDR2 SVGAGI (reference sequence). V lost 6 bases and J 1 base, leaving 10 bases between the germline ends. The CDR3 spans 14 residues. The DNA for the CDR3 is TGTGCCAGCAGGGCCGGGAACGCCAAAAACATTCAGTACTTC. Translation gives CASRAGNAKNIQYF.

In its sample, this clonotype was seen many times. In nucleotides, the CDR3 is TGTGCCAGCAGCCAAGTATGGGGGGCCGCGAAGGATACGCAGTATTTT. Translated, it gives CASSQVWGAAKDTQYF. The J gene is TRBJ2-3, the V gene TRBV14; D is perhaps TRBD1 or TRBD2 (6 bases each). This CDR3 has 16 amino acids. Germline V lookup: CDR1 SGHDN, CDR2 FVKESK. The germline V and J ends were trimmed by 1 base and 6 bases, with 17 bases remaining between them. The entire variable domain, with the rest obtained from reference TRBV14 and TRBJ2-3, is as follows: EAGVTQFPSHSVIEKGQTVTLRCDPISGHDNLYWYRRVMGKEIKFLLHFVKESKQDESGMPNNRFLAERTGGTYSTLKVQPAELEDSGVYFCASSQVWGAAKDTQYFGPGTRLTVL.

The CDR3 sequence is CASSLRGGASKNIQYF. In DNA form, the CDR3 reads TGTGCCAGCAGCTTAAGGGGGGGGGCGTCCAAAAACATTCAGTACTTC. This chain links TRBV7-9 with TRBJ2-4; possibly TRBD2 for D (7 bases). Looked up from germline, CDR1 is SEHNR and CDR2 is FQNEAQ (reference sequence). V shed 2 bases and J shed 2 bases, with 13 bases lying between them. CDR3 length equals 16 residues.

This clonotype was seen a handful of times. The chain is built from TRBV20-1 and TRBJ2-1; 12 bases line up with TRBD2. Germline CDR1 and CDR2: DFQATT and SNEGSKA (reference sequence). V lost 4 bases and J lost 4; bases outside the gene matches: 5. The CDR3 contains 15 residues. As DNA, the CDR3 is TGCAGTGCTACGATTACTAGCGGGGGGTACAATGAGCAGTTCTTC. Translating gives CSATITSGGYNEQFF.

In this sample, this clonotype turned up many times. The J gene is TRBJ1-1, the V gene TRBV12-3 or TRBV12-4, with unresolved D. The V and J ends lost 0 bases and 6 bases respectively, with 5 bases between them. The CDR3 is 12 amino acids. DNA of the CDR3: TGTGCCAGCAGTTTAGCGGCGGCTGAAGCTTTCTTT. Its translation is CASSLAAAEAFF.

This clonotype was seen only a few times. The J gene is TRBJ1-1, the V gene TRBV2; 10 bases are a match to TRBD1. The V and J ends lost 3 bases and 0 bases, in that order; junction bases with no gene match: 4. The V gene's germline CDR1 is SNHLY and CDR2 FYNNEI. The CDR3 spans 16 residues. In nucleotides, the CDR3 is TGTGCCAGCAGTGAGATGGGACAGGGGATGAACACTGAAGCTTTCTTT. This gives the protein CASSEMGQGMNTEAFF. Drawing the rest from reference TRBV2 and TRBJ1-1, the complete variable domain is EPEVTQTPSHQVTQMGQEVILRCVPISNHLYFYWYRQILGQKVEFLVSFYNNEISEKSEIFDDQFSVERPDGSNFTLKIRSTKLEDSAMYFCASSEMGQGMNTEAFFGQGTRLTVV.

This clonotype was observed a handful of times. The chain combines TRBV29-1 with TRBJ2-1, with D unclear. Germline V gene lookup returns CDR1 SQVTM and CDR2 ANQGSEA. CDR3 length: 14 amino acids. The V and J ends lost 1 base and 8 bases respectively, with 15 bases between them. CDR3 residues: CSVEVGRSGDEQFF. The DNA for the CDR3 is TGCAGCGTTGAAGTGGGCCGCTCTGGGGATGAGCAGTTCTTC.

This clonotype was observed at least ten times. The V call is TRBV19, the J call TRBJ1-1; TRBD1 agrees at 10 bases. The CDR3 spans 16 residues. The V gene end was trimmed by 5 bases and the J gene end by 3 bases; junction bases not matched to a gene: 9. Per the germline V gene, CDR1 is LNHDA and CDR2 is SQIVND (reference sequence). The CDR3 loop reads CASSPGDRGLYTEAFF. In DNA, the CDR3 is TGTGCCAGTAGTCCAGGGGACAGGGGACTCTACACTGAAGCTTTCTTT.

V gene TRBV6-2 or TRBV6-3 combines with J gene TRBJ2-7, with D perhaps matching TRBD2 (6 bases). V was cut by 0 bases and J by 6 bases, with 12 bases left in between. The CDR3 loop spans 14 amino acids. Germline V lookup: CDR1 MNHEY, CDR2 SVGEGT. The CDR3, as DNA: TGTGCCAGCAGTTACTCCGGGGGTCCCACCGAGCAGTACTTC. This translates into CASSYSGGPTEQYF.

This clonotype was detected only a few times. V is TRBV4-3 and J is TRBJ1-2, with TRBD1 identical over 9 bases. The germline CDR1 and CDR2 sequences are LGHNA and YSLEER. V gave up 3 bases and J gave up 8 bases; unmatched junction bases: 10. The CDR3 totals 15 residues. CDR3 sequence (DNA): TGCGCCAGCAGCCAGGGGGACAGGGTTGTAAGCGGCTACACCTTC. Translating it yields CASSQGDRVVSGYTF.

This clonotype occurred many times. Its ends do not fully match the called genes, so a read error is possible. The chain has TRBV6-5 and TRBJ1-2, with TRBD1 matching 7 bases. The germline gives CDR1 MNHEY, CDR2 SVGAGI. There are 14 residues in the CDR3. The CDR3 nucleotides are TGTGCCAGCAGTTACTCAATTGGGACAGCTCCCAGTCTCTTC. Its translation is CASSYSIGTAPSLF.

This clonotype was found many times. The V and J genes are TRBV6-2 or TRBV6-3 and TRBJ2-2; D is tentatively TRBD1 or TRBD2 (5 bases each). The germline gives CDR1 MNHEY, CDR2 SVGEGT. The CDR3 totals 18 residues. Deletions cut 0 bases from V and 2 bases from J, with 16 bases between. CDR3 DNA: TGTGCCAGCAGTTACTCGCTGGCTTGGGACCTAAACACCGGGGAGCTGTTTTTT. The encoded protein is CASSYSLAWDLNTGELFF.

The sample holds many counts of this clonotype. This chain links TRBV4-3 with TRBJ2-2; D is ambiguous. Germline V lookup: CDR1 LGHNA, CDR2 YSLEER. V lost 0 bases and J lost 1, with 6 bases in between. The CDR3 covers 15 residues. The DNA of the CDR3 is TGCGCCAGCAGCCAAGATTTCGGGAACACCGGGGAGCTGTTTTTT. It is translated as CASSQDFGNTGELFF.

This clonotype came up many times. This rearrangement joins TRBV7-2 to TRBJ1-4; possible D gene TRBD1, 5 bases. Between the trimmed V and J ends, which lost 5 bases and 8 bases, there was a span of 12 bases. Germline values: CDR1 SGHTA, CDR2 FQGNSA. The length of the CDR3 is 13 residues. The CDR3 nucleotides read TGTGCCAGCAGCCTTAGGTGGGGGGAAAAACTGTTTTTT. It encodes CASSLRWGEKLFF.

The sample holds many counts of this clonotype. The DNA for the CDR3 is TGTGCCAGCAGCTCTGGGACAGGGAACGGAAACACCATATATTTT. Its translation: CASSSGTGNGNTIYF. The chain joins TRBV7-2 to TRBJ1-3; 9 bases are shared with TRBD1. With 4 bases clipped from V and 4 bases from J, the junction kept 5 bases outside the gene matches. The CDR3 runs 15 residues. Germline CDR1 and CDR2: SGHTA and FQGNSA.

The rearrangement uses TRBV4-3 and TRBJ1-3, with unresolved D. CDR3 length: 16 amino acids. Per germline, CDR1 LGHNA and CDR2 YSLEER. The germline V and J ends were trimmed by 0 bases and 0 bases, with 9 bases remaining between them. CDR3 nucleotides: TGCGCCAGCAGCCAAGATACGGGTTCCTCTGGAAACACCATATATTTT. It specifies CASSQDTGSSGNTIYF.

The J gene is TRBJ1-1, the V gene TRBV18; D unresolved. This CDR3 contains 15 residues. Germline values: CDR1 KGHSH, CDR2 LQKENI. Trimming shortened V by 2 bases and J by 3 bases, and 13 bases separated the two germline ends. This CDR3 is CASSPRQQRDTEAFF. The CDR3 DNA reads TGTGCCAGCTCACCAAGACAACAAAGGGACACTGAAGCTTTCTTT.